This T cell receptor beta chain was obtained from a study of CXCR3-negative and CXCR3-positive naive CD8 T cells. Whole-study findings and limits: Naive cells positive for CXCR3 carried more hydrophobic TRB CDR3s than CXCR3-negative ones.

The germline gives CDR1 MNHEY, CDR2 SVGAGI. CDR3 length: 15 amino acids. The authors prepared UMI-labeled TRB cDNA libraries by 5' RACE. Reanalyzing the 5' RACE reads, TCRdb keeps one entry per CDR3 protein, without DNA. Seen in this sample are 120,000 or so distinct CDR3 sequences; the ten most common clones hold roughly 0.59%. With regard to this clonotype: Its antigen is undetermined.

Sequencing input: naive CXCR3+ CD8+ T cells from blood. This sample's subset: CD45RO-CCR7+CD27+CD95- naive CD8+ T cells expressing CXCR3 (TNR3+). The chain combines TRBV6-5 with TRBJ2-5; TCRdb proposes TRBD2, but this gene call is untestable without DNA. The TCR originated in a human donor in good health. Some clones in this sample may be carry-over from other donors' samples. The CDR3 sequence: CASSVSGSDAETQYF.